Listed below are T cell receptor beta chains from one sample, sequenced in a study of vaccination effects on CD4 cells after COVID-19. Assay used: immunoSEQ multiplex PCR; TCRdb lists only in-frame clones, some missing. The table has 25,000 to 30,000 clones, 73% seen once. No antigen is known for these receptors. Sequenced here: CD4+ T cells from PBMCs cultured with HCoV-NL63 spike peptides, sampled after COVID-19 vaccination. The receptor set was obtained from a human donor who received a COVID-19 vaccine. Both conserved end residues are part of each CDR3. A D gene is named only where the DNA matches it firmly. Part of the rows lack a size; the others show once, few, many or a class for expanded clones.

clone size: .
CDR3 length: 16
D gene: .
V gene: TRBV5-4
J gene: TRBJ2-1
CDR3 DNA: TGTGCCAGCAGCTTGGCCATAGGCAGGGGATCCAATGAGCAGTTCTTC
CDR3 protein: CASSLAIGRGSNEQFF

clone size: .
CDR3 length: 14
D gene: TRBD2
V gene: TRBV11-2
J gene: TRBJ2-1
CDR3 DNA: TGTGCCAGCAGCTTTTTGAGAGCGGGGGGGGATGAGTTCTTC
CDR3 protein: CASSFLRAGGDEFF

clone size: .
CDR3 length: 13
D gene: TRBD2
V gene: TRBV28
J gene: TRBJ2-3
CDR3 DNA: TGTGCCAGCAGTACGACTAGCCCCTATACGCAGTATTTT
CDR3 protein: CASSTTSPYTQYF

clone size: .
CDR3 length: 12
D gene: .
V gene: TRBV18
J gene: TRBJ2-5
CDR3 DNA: TGTGCCAGCTCAGGGGGACAAGAGACCCAGTACTTC
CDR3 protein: CASSGGQETQYF

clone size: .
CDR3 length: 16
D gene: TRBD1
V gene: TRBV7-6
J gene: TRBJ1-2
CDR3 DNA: TGTGCCAGCAGCTTTCGGACAGGGGGGGATTTAGATGGCTACACCTTC
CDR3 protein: CASSFRTGGDLDGYTF

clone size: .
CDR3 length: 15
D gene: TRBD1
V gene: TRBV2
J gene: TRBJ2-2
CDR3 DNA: TGTGCCAGCCAACCCGGGACAGCGAACACCGGGGAGCTGTTTTTT
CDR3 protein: CASQPGTANTGELFF

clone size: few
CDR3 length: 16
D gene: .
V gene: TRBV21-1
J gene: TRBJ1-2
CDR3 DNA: TGTGCCAGCAGCAAACTGCGCAGGGGGCAGGTCTATGGCTACACCTTC
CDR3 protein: CASSKLRRGQVYGYTF

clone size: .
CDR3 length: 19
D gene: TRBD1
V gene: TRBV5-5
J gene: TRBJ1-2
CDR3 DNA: TGTGCCAGCAGCTCACCCATGCTTATGGGACAGGGGTTATCCTATGGCTACACCTTC
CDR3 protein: CASSSPMLMGQGLSYGYTF

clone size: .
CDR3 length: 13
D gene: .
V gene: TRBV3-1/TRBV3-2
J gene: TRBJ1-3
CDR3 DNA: TGTGCCAGCAGCCACAGGCGCGGAAACACCATATATTTT
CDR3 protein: CASSHRRGNTIYF

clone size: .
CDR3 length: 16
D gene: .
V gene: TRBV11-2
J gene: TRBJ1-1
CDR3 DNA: TGTGCCAGCAGCTTAGGGGTGGGCAGGGGTTTGAGGAAAGCTTTCTTT
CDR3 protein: CASSLGVGRGLRKAFF

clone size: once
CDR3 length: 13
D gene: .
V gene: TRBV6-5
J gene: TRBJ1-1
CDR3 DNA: TGTGCCAGCAGTCCCGAGCTGAACACTGAAGCTTTCTTT
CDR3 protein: CASSPELNTEAFF

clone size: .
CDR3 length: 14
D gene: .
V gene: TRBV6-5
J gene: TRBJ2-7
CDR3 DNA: TGTGCCAGCAGTTACTCGTCCAGCTCCTACGAGCAGTACTTC
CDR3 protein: CASSYSSSSYEQYF

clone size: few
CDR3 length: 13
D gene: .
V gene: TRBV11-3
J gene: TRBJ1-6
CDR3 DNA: TGTGCCAGCAGCTTAGGGGAAAGCGGTTCGGTCCACTTT
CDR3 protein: CASSLGESGSVHF

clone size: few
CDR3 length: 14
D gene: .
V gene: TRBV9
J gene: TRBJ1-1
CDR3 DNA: TGTGCCAGCAGCGTAGGACCCACAGGCACTGAAGCTTTCTTT
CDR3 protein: CASSVGPTGTEAFF

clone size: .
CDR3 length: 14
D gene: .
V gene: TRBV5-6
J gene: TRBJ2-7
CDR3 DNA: TGTGCCAGCAGCTTGGGGCAGGGGATCTACGAGCAGTACTTC
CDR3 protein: CASSLGQGIYEQYF

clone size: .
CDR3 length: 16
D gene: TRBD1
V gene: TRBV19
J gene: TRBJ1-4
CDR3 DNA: TGTGCCAGTAGTACCGGACAGGGGGGATTTTGGGGAAAACTGTTTTTT
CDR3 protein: CASSTGQGGFWGKLFF

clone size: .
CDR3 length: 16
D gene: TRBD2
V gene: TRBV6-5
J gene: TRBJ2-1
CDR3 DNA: TGTGCCAGCAGTTACTCATCACTAGCGGTTTACAATGAGCAGTTCTTC
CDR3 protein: CASSYSSLAVYNEQFF

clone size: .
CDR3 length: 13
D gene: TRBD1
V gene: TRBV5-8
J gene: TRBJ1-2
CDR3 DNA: TGTGCCAGCAGCCTGACAGGGGCCTATGGCTACACCTTC
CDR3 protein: CASSLTGAYGYTF

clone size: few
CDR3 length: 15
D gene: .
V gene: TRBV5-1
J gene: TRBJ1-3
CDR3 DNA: TGCGCCAGCAGCTTAGAGGGGCTCAGTGGAAACACCATATATTTT
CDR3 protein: CASSLEGLSGNTIYF

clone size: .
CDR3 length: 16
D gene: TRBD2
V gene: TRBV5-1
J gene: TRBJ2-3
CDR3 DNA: TGCGCCAGCAGCTTGGGAGTAGCGGGGGTCACAGATACGCAGTATTTT
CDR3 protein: CASSLGVAGVTDTQYF

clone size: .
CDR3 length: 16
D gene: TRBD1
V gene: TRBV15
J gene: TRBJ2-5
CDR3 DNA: TGTGCCACCAGCAGGACTAGGACAGGGTATGGAGAGACCCAGTACTTC
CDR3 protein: CATSRTRTGYGETQYF

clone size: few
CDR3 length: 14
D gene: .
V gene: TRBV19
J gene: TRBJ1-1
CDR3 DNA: TGTGCCAGTACCACGGGGGGCGTGAACACTGAAGCTTTCTTT
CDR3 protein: CASTTGGVNTEAFF

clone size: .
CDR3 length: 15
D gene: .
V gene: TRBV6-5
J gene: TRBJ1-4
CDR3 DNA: TGTGCCAGCAGTTACACGACAGACCTGGTTGGAAAACTGTTTTTT
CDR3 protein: CASSYTTDLVGKLFF

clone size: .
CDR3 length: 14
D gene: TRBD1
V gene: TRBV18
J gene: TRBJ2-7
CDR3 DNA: TGTGCCAGCTCTGTAGGGACAGGGACCTACGAGCAGTACTTC
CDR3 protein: CASSVGTGTYEQYF

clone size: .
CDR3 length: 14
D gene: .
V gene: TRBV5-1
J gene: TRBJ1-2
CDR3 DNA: TGCGCCAGCAGCTTGGACGTAGCTAACTATGGCTACACCTTC
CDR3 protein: CASSLDVANYGYTF

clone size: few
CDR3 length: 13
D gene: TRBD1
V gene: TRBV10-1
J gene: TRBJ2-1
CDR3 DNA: TGCGCCAGCACGGACAGGGCCTACAATGAGCAGTTCTTC
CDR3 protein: CASTDRAYNEQFF

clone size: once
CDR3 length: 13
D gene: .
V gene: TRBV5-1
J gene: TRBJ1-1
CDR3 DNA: TGCGCCAGCAGCCGCAGGGGAGAAACTGAAGCTTTCTTT
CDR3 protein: CASSRRGETEAFF

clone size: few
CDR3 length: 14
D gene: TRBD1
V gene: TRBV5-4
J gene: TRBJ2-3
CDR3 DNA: TGTGCCAGCAGCTCGGGACAGACAACAGATACGCAGTATTTT
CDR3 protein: CASSSGQTTDTQYF

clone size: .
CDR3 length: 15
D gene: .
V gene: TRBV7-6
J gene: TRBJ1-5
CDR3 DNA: TGTGCCAGCAGCCCCCGGGGGAGTGGCAATCAGCCCCAGCATTTT
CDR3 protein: CASSPRGSGNQPQHF

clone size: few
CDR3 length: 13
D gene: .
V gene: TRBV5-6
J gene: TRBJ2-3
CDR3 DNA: TGTGCCAGCAGCTTCGGGAGAGCCGATACGCAGTATTTT
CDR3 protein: CASSFGRADTQYF

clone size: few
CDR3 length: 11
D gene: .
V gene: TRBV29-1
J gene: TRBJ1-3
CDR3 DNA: TGCAGCGTTAAAGAGGGGAACACCATATATTTT
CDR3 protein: CSVKEGNTIYF

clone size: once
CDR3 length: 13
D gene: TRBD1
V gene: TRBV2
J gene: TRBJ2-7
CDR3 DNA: TGTGCCAGCACGGGACAGGGGATCAACGAGCAGTACTTC
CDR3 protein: CASTGQGINEQYF

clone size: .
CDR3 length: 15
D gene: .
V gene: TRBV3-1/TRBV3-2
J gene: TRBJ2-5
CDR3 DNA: TGTGCCAGCAGCCAAGATCTGTCTGTCGACGAGACCCAGTACTTC
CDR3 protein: CASSQDLSVDETQYF

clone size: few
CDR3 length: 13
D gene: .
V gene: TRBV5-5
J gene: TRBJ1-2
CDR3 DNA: TGTGCCAGCAGCTTGGGGGGACCCAATGTTGGCACCTTC
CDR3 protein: CASSLGGPNVGTF

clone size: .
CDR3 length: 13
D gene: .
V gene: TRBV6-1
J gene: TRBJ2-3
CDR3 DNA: TGTGCCAGCAGTGAAGTCAGCACAGATACGCAGTATTTT
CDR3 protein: CASSEVSTDTQYF

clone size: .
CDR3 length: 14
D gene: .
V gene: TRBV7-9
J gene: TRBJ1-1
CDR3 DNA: TGTGCCAGCAGCTTACACGGGGAGGGCACTGAAGCTTTCTTT
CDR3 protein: CASSLHGEGTEAFF

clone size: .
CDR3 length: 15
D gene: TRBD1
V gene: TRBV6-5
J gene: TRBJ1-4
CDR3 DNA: TGTGCCAGCTGTCCCGGGACAGGGGCGAATGAAAAACTGTTTTTT
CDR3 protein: CASCPGTGANEKLFF

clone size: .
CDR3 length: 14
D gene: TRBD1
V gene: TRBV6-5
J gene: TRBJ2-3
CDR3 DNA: TGTGCCAGTCGCCGGGACAGGGCGACAGATACGCAGTATTTT
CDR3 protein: CASRRDRATDTQYF

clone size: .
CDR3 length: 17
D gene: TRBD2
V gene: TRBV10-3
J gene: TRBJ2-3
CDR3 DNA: TGTGCCATCAGTGAGTCTATACTAGCGGGAGGGGCAGATACGCAGTATTTT
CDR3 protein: CAISESILAGGADTQYF